Described below is a single TCR beta chain sequence and its context. As the template, RNA transcripts were used to amplify TCR beta CDR3 regions. The library came from an HTBI-primed first-round RT-PCR and a second-round multiplex PCR. TCRdb fed the multiplex PCR reads into MiXCR, producing one record per CDR3 protein. In the table there are about 740,000 distinct CDR3 sequences, roughly 41% of which are singletons. The sample originates from a study of Graves' ophthalmopathy and Graves' hyperthyroidism. It was from more than 9 ml of fresh peripheral blood that the PBMCs came. The CDR3 has 15 amino acids. The germline CDR1 and CDR2 sequences are LNHNV and YYDKDF (reference sequence). V lost 1 base and J lost 1, with 10 bases in between.

What was sequenced was peripheral blood. The chain carries TRBV15 and TRBJ1-1; a possible D gene is TRBD1 (5 bases). This clonotype originated in an adult man with Graves' ophthalmopathy. For the CDR3, the DNA is TGTGCCACCAGCAGAGGCAGGGCAGGGAACACTGAAGCTTTCTTT. It translates to CATSRGRAGNTEAFF.